These T cell receptor beta chains were read from a single sample in a study of T cell repertoires in cytomegalovirus infection. TCRdb called the reads again in MiXCR, with one record for every CDR3 protein. The repertoire holds about 740,000 distinct CDR3 sequences, with 35% to 40% as singletons. The specimen was PBMCs. The receptor set was obtained from a human donor in good health (CMV status not recorded). Some clones in this sample may be carry-over from other donors' samples. CDR3s include the opening cysteine and the closing phenylalanine or tryptophan. Each record gives: D gene, V gene, clone size, J gene, CDR3 protein, CDR3 DNA. D genes are given only for firm matches. Expanded clones get a size class; other rows say once, few or many, or leave the size out.

NA,TRBV6-5,NA,TRBJ1-1,CASSYLLGGTEAFF,TGTGCCAGCAGTTACTTGTTAGGGGGCACTGAAGCTTTCTTT
NA,TRBV28,NA,TRBJ2-1,CASSSPGEDVYNEQFF,TGTGCCAGCAGCTCTCCCGGGGAGGACGTCTACAATGAGCAGTTCTTC
NA,TRBV7-2,NA,TRBJ1-2,CASSYRGRINYGYTF,TGTGCCAGCAGCTACCGTGGCCGTATTAACTATGGCTACACCTTC
NA,TRBV15,NA,TRBJ1-1,CATSRVGGNTEAFF,TGTGCCACCAGCAGAGTAGGGGGGAACACTGAAGCTTTCTTT
TRBD1,TRBV12-3/TRBV12-4,few,TRBJ1-2,CASSLTGQGNGYTF,TGTGCCAGCAGTCTCACGGGACAGGGGAATGGCTACACCTTC
TRBD2,TRBV27,NA,TRBJ2-1,CASSLVLAKAYNEQFF,TGTGCCAGCAGTTTGGTACTAGCGAAGGCCTACAATGAGCAGTTCTTC
NA,TRBV11-3,NA,TRBJ1-5,CASTLRGVYNQPQHF,TGTGCCAGCACCTTGAGGGGGGTATACAATCAGCCCCAGCATTTT
NA,TRBV10-3,once,TRBJ1-5,CAISERGSGQPQHF,TGTGCCATCAGTGAGAGGGGATCCGGTCAGCCCCAGCATTTT
NA,TRBV6-1,few,TRBJ1-1,CASSEWGGVGNTEAFF,TGTGCCAGCAGTGAGTGGGGGGGGGTGGGGAACACTGAAGCTTTCTTT
NA,TRBV28,few,TRBJ1-6,CASSSGPVPLHF,TGTGCCAGCAGTTCGGGCCCAGTCCCCCTCCACTTT
TRBD1,TRBV28,many,TRBJ1-5,CASSSPGQSNQPQHF,TGTGCCAGCAGTTCGCCGGGACAGTCTAATCAGCCCCAGCATTTT
NA,TRBV7-3,few,TRBJ2-2,CASSLWGMTGELFF,TGTGCCAGCAGCTTATGGGGGATGACCGGGGAGCTGTTTTTT
TRBD1,TRBV19,few,TRBJ1-5,CASSIADRDQPQHF,TGTGCCAGTAGTATAGCCGACAGGGACCAGCCCCAGCATTTT
TRBD2,TRBV12-3/TRBV12-4,few,TRBJ2-1,CASRGLAGGLSYNEQFF,TGTGCCAGCAGGGGACTAGCGGGGGGTTTGTCCTACAATGAGCAGTTCTTC
NA,TRBV27,few,TRBJ2-7,CASSRTTGYEQYF,TGTGCCAGCAGCCGAACGACAGGTTACGAGCAGTACTTC
TRBD2,TRBV7-2,many,TRBJ2-3,CASSSSGTSGGGSDTQYF,TGTGCCAGCAGCTCATCCGGGACTAGCGGGGGAGGGTCAGATACGCAGTATTTT
TRBD2,TRBV14,NA,TRBJ2-7,CASSQGASGSYEQYF,TGTGCCAGCAGCCAAGGGGCTAGCGGGAGCTACGAGCAGTACTTC
NA,TRBV3-1,NA,TRBJ1-6,CASSPDKGNSPLHF,TGTGCCAGCAGCCCTGATAAAGGAAACTCACCCCTCCACTTT
TRBD1,TRBV28,NA,TRBJ1-5,CASRRDRGVVSNQPQHF,TGTGCCAGCCGAAGGGACAGGGGTGTCGTGAGCAATCAGCCCCAGCATTTT
TRBD2,TRBV6-6,NA,TRBJ2-3,CASSFLGAGGDTQYF,TGTGCCAGCAGTTTTCTAGGAGCGGGGGGGGATACGCAGTATTTT
TRBD1,TRBV19,few,TRBJ1-2,CASRPMDRDYGYTF,TGTGCCAGTAGACCAATGGACAGGGACTATGGCTACACCTTC
TRBD1,TRBV5-6,few,TRBJ2-5,CASSPTGVRGETQYF,TGTGCCAGCAGTCCGACAGGGGTCAGGGGAGAGACCCAGTACTTC
NA,TRBV20-1,few,TRBJ2-3,CSASVLAADTQYF,TGCAGTGCTAGTGTCTTAGCGGCAGATACGCAGTATTTT
TRBD1,TRBV19,many,TRBJ1-5,CASSPGTGGGQPQHF,TGTGCCAGTAGCCCCGGGACAGGGGGGGGTCAGCCCCAGCATTTT
NA,TRBV29-1,NA,TRBJ2-1,CSVAGLPRDTRVEQFF,TGCAGCGTCGCCGGTTTGCCCCGGGACACTCGGGTGGAGCAGTTCTTC
NA,TRBV18,NA,TRBJ2-1,CASSRHKGGEQFF,TGTGCCAGCTCACGCCATAAGGGGGGGGAGCAGTTCTTC
NA,TRBV7-9,NA,TRBJ1-2,CSSSPEGWEANYGYTF,TGTTCCAGCAGCCCTGAAGGATGGGAAGCCAACTATGGCTACACCTTC
NA,TRBV19,many,TRBJ1-1,CASRTTALNTEAFF,TGTGCCAGTAGAACGACAGCCCTGAACACTGAAGCTTTCTTT
TRBD1,TRBV2,NA,TRBJ2-7,CASSDGTGAGRGSYEQYF,TGTGCCAGCAGTGACGGGACAGGGGCGGGAAGGGGGTCCTACGAGCAGTACTTC
TRBD2,TRBV11-2,NA,TRBJ2-5,CASSYSGGASGTQYF,TGTGCCAGCAGTTATAGCGGGGGGGCTAGCGGGACCCAGTACTTC
NA,TRBV7-2,few,TRBJ1-1,CASSPPRVSFTEAFF,TGTGCCAGCAGCCCCCCGAGGGTTTCGTTCACTGAAGCTTTCTTT
NA,TRBV7-6,NA,TRBJ2-7,CASSLARQGQQYF,TGTGCCAGCAGCTTAGCACGTCAGGGGCAGCAGTACTTC
TRBD1,TRBV12-3/TRBV12-4,NA,TRBJ2-7,CASSYPGQSSYEQYF,TGTGCCAGCAGTTATCCGGGACAGAGCTCCTACGAGCAGTACTTC
TRBD1,TRBV19,NA,TRBJ2-1,CASSGSGQFNEQFF,TGTGCCAGTAGTGGATCGGGACAGTTCAATGAGCAGTTCTTC
NA,TRBV30,NA,TRBJ1-1,CAWRRGVAEAFF,TGTGCCTGGAGGAGGGGGGTGGCTGAAGCTTTCTTT
TRBD2,TRBV7-9,few,TRBJ2-1,CASSFSGGGHNEQFF,TGTGCCAGCAGCTTTAGCGGGGGGGGGCACAATGAGCAGTTCTTC
NA,TRBV11-3,few,TRBJ2-7,CASSLVGASEQYF,TGTGCCAGCAGCTTAGTGGGGGCGTCCGAGCAGTACTTC
TRBD2,TRBV7-9,many,TRBJ2-3,CASSGAQLAGGPDTQYF,TGTGCCAGCAGCGGCGCCCAACTAGCGGGAGGGCCAGATACGCAGTATTTT
NA,TRBV10-3,NA,TRBJ1-6,CAISETENSPLHF,TGTGCCATCAGTGAGACGGAGAATTCACCCCTCCACTTT
TRBD2,TRBV11-2,few,TRBJ2-3,CASSLGTSGPRNTQYF,TGTGCCAGCAGCTTAGGGACTAGCGGGCCTAGAAATACGCAGTATTTT
NA,TRBV29-1,few,TRBJ2-1,CSVEGSGLGNEQFF,TGCAGCGTTGAAGGCTCGGGCCTGGGCAATGAGCAGTTCTTC
NA,TRBV12-3/TRBV12-4,few,TRBJ1-2,CASSSYAAGNYGYTF,TGTGCCAGCAGCTCCTACGCGGCGGGTAACTATGGCTACACCTTC
TRBD2,TRBV6-2/TRBV6-3,NA,TRBJ2-7,CASSQDRSGRGYEQYF,TGTGCCAGCAGCCAGGACAGGAGCGGGAGGGGATACGAGCAGTACTTC
NA,TRBV7-2,few,TRBJ1-1,CASSLLPPRAFF,TGTGCCAGCAGCTTATTACCCCCCCGAGCTTTCTTT
TRBD1,TRBV10-2,NA,TRBJ1-1,CASTGQGSGWAFF,TGCGCCAGCACGGGACAGGGGTCCGGGTGGGCTTTCTTT
TRBD2,TRBV7-2,NA,TRBJ2-5,CASSASGDWGTQYF,TGTGCCAGCAGCGCTAGCGGGGATTGGGGGACCCAGTACTTC
TRBD1,TRBV28,NA,TRBJ1-1,CAISPGGRRGTEAFF,TGTGCCATCAGCCCAGGGGGCCGGAGGGGAACTGAAGCTTTCTTT
NA,TRBV6-1,NA,TRBJ2-7,CASSETDREGHEQYF,TGTGCCAGCAGTGAGACGGACAGGGAGGGTCACGAGCAGTACTTC
NA,TRBV7-2,few,TRBJ2-1,CASSLVRARGQRGEQFF,TGTGCCAGCAGCTTAGTCCGGGCGCGGGGGCAGAGGGGTGAGCAGTTCTTC
NA,TRBV27,NA,TRBJ2-3,CASSLGDSVDTQYF,TGTGCCAGCAGTTTGGGTGATAGCGTAGATACGCAGTATTTT
NA,TRBV29-1,NA,TRBJ2-1,CSVIGELAAYNEQFF,TGCAGCGTTATTGGGGAGCTAGCCGCCTACAATGAGCAGTTCTTC
TRBD2,TRBV5-3,NA,TRBJ2-4,CASSLGSGARENIQYF,TGTGCCAGCAGCTTGGGAAGCGGGGCTAGAGAAAACATTCAGTACTTC